The sequence of this T cell receptor beta chain was determined in a study of preoperative IRX-2 immunotherapy in early breast cancer. CDR1 LNHDA and CDR2 SQIVND come from the germline V gene (reference sequence). The CDR3 sequence is 16 residues long. Trimming took 7 bases from V and 0 from J, leaving 17 bases between them. The table came from immunoSEQ multiplex PCR; TCRdb's copy has only in-frame clones and leaves some out. The repertoire holds 95,000 to 100,000 clones, 75% to 90% seen once, with approximately 2% in the top ten. The treatment is: preoperative locoregional IRX-2 cytokine immunotherapy. Patients received preoperative, locoregional IRX-2 cytokine immunotherapy in a phase Ib study.

The sequence was collected from a human donor with breast cancer. The chain carries TRBV19 and TRBJ2-3; no firm D call. This specimen consisted of tumor tissue, obtained after IRX-2 immunotherapy. CDR3 sequence reads: CASTSTALTSTDTQYF. The DNA for the CDR3 is TGTGCCAGTACCTCCACGGCCCTCACTAGCACAGATACGCAGTATTTT. The whole variable domain, remainder taken from reference TRBV19 and TRBJ2-3, is DGGITQSPKYLFRKEGQNVTLSCEQNLNHDAMYWYRQDPGQGLRLIYYSQIVNDFQKGDIAEGYSVSREKKESFPLTVTSAQKNPTAFYLCASTSTALTSTDTQYFGPGTRLTVL.